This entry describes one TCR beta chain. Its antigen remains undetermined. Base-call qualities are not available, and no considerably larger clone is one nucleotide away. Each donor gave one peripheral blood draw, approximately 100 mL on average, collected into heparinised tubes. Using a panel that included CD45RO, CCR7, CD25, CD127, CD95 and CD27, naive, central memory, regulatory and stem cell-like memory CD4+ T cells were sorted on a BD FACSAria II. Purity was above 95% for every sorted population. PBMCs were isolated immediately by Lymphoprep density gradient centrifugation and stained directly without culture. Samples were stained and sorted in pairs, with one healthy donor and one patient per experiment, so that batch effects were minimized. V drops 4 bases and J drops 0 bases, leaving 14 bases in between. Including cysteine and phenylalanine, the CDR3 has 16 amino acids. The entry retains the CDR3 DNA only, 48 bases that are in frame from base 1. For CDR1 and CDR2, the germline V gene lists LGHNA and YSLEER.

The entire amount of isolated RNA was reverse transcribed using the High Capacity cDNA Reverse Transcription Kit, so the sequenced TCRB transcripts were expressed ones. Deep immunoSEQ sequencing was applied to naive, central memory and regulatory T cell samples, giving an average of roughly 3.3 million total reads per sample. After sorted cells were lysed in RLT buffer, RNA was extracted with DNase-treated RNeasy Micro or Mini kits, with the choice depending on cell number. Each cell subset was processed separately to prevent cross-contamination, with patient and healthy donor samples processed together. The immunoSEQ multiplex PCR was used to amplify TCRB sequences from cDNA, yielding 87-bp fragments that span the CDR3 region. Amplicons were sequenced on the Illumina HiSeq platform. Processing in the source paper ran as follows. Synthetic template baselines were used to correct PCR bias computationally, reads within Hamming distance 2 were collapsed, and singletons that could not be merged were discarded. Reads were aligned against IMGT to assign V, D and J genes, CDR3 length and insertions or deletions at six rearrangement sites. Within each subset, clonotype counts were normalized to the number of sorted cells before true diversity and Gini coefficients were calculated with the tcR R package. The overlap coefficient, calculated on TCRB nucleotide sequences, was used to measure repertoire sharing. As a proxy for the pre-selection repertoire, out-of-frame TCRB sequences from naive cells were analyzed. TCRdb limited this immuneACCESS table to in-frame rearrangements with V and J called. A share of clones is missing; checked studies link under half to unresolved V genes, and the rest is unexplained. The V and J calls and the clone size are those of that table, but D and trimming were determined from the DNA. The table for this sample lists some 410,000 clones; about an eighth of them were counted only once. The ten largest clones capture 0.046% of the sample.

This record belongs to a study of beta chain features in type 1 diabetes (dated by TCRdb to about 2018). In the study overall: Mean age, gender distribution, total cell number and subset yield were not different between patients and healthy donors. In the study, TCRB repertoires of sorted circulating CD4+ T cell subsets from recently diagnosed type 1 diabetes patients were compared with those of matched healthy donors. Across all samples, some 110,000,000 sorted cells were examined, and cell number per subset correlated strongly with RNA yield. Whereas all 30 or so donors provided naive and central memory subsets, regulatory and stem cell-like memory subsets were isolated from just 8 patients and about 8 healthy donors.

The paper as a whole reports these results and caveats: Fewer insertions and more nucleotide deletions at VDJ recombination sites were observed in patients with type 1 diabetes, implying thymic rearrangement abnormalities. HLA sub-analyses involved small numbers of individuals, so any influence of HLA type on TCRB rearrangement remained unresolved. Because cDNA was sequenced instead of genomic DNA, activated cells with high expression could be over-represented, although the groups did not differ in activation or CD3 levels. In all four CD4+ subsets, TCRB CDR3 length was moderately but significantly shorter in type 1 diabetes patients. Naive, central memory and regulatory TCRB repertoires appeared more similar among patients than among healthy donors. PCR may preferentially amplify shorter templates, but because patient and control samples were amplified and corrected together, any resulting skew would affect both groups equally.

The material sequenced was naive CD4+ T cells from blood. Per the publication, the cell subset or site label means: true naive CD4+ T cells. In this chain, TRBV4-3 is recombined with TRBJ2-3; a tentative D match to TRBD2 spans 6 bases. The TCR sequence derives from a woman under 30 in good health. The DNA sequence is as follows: TGCGCCAGCAGCCCCCATCCGCGGGGTAGCACAGATACGCAGTATTTT. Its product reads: CASSPHPRGSTDTQYF.